A selection of T cell receptor beta chains follows, all from one sample in a study of shared clonotypes between healthy human individuals. This table comes from immunoSEQ multiplex PCR, and its TCRdb copy is limited to in-frame clones, with some not included. This table holds around 2.1 million clones, about 94% found once. The sample comprised naive CD4+ T cells sorted from blood. These receptors were collected from a man in his late teens or twenties in good health. Each CDR3 is given with its conserved first and last residue. A D gene is named only where the DNA matches it firmly. Expanded clones are given a class, and other clones once, few, many or no size at all.

v_call,j_call,clone_size,d_call,cdr3_aa,cdr3_nt
TRBV30,TRBJ1-2,-,-,CAWSVGIPNYGYTF,TGTGCCTGGAGTGTAGGGATCCCTAACTATGGCTACACCTTC
TRBV14,TRBJ1-2,few,TRBD1,CASSQDLAGGEGYTF,TGTGCCAGCAGCCAAGATTTGGCAGGGGGCGAAGGCTACACCTTC
TRBV5-6,TRBJ2-7,-,-,CASSLRFPGREQYF,TGTGCCAGCAGCTTGAGGTTCCCAGGGCGGGAGCAGTACTTC
TRBV6-1,TRBJ2-7,once,TRBD1,CASSEVRTGEQYF,TGTGCCAGCAGTGAAGTCCGGACAGGCGAGCAGTACTTC
TRBV6-5,TRBJ2-7,-,-,CASSTRGYEQYF,TGTGCCAGCAGCACCAGGGGCTACGAGCAGTACTTC
TRBV4-1,TRBJ1-1,-,-,CASSQGLTNTEAFF,TGCGCCAGCAGCCAAGGCCTTACGAACACTGAAGCTTTCTTT
TRBV5-1,TRBJ2-1,-,TRBD2,CASSPPGLAANEQFF,TGCGCCAGCAGCCCACCGGGACTAGCGGCCAATGAGCAGTTCTTC
TRBV11-2,TRBJ2-7,-,-,CASSLELAEQYF,TGTGCCAGCAGCCTAGAACTAGCCGAGCAGTACTTC
TRBV19,TRBJ1-5,-,-,CASSSLGSNQPQHF,TGTGCCAGTAGTAGCCTAGGAAGCAATCAGCCCCAGCATTTT
TRBV7-9,TRBJ1-4,once,-,CASSLNEKLFF,TGTGCCAGCAGCTTGAATGAAAAACTGTTTTTT
TRBV25-1,TRBJ2-3,-,-,CASSEGRGSTDTQYF,TGTGCCAGCAGTGAAGGTAGGGGGAGCACAGATACGCAGTATTTT
TRBV10-1,TRBJ2-3,-,-,CASSERVSRTDTQYF,TGCGCCAGCAGTGAGAGGGTCAGTAGGACAGATACGCAGTATTTT
TRBV10-2,TRBJ2-2,-,TRBD1,CASIAGTGFSTGELFF,TGCGCCAGCATAGCCGGGACAGGGTTTAGCACCGGGGAGCTGTTTTTT
TRBV9,TRBJ1-6,-,-,CASSVSALGNSPLHF,TGTGCCAGCAGCGTATCAGCCCTCGGGAATTCACCCCTCCACTTT
TRBV15,TRBJ2-3,-,-,CATSRWEAGTDTQYF,TGTGCCACCAGCAGATGGGAAGCGGGCACAGATACGCAGTATTTT